Listed below are T cell receptor beta chains from one sample, sequenced in a study of brain metastases from non-small cell lung cancer. Method: immunoSEQ multiplex PCR; TCRdb's copy keeps in-frame clones and lacks some. The data contain over 2,000 clones, about four fifths of them singletons. The sequenced sample was primary lung tumor tissue. The receptors were gathered from a donor at least 40 years old with non-small cell lung cancer. The CDR3 runs from the conserved cysteine through the conserved F or W. The order of the fields is J gene, V gene, D gene, clone size, CDR3 protein, CDR3 DNA. D genes are given only for firm matches. Clone size is not always given. Where it is, it says once, few, many or a class for expanded clones.

j_gene: TRBJ2-7; v_gene: TRBV29-1; d_gene: -; abundance: -; CDR3aa: CSVVGFAYEQYF; CDR3nt: TGCAGCGTGGTGGGGTTCGCCTACGAGCAGTACTTC
j_gene: TRBJ2-5; v_gene: TRBV4-2; d_gene: -; abundance: large; CDR3aa: CASSQEGPGKETQYF; CDR3nt: TGTGCCAGCAGCCAAGAGGGGCCGGGGAAAGAGACCCAGTACTTC
j_gene: TRBJ2-5; v_gene: TRBV6-6; d_gene: -; abundance: -; CDR3aa: CASSYSGGTQETQYF; CDR3nt: TGTGCCAGCAGTTACTCCGGGGGTACCCAAGAGACCCAGTACTTC
j_gene: TRBJ2-1; v_gene: TRBV21-1; d_gene: -; abundance: once; CDR3aa: CASSIPKGEGNEQFF; CDR3nt: TGTGCCAGCAGCATACCCAAGGGAGAGGGCAATGAGCAGTTCTTC
j_gene: TRBJ2-2; v_gene: TRBV29-1; d_gene: -; abundance: -; CDR3aa: CSVSNTGELFF; CDR3nt: TGCAGCGTGTCGAACACCGGGGAGCTGTTTTTT
j_gene: TRBJ2-2; v_gene: TRBV6-2/TRBV6-3; d_gene: -; abundance: -; CDR3aa: CASSLKGHTGELFF; CDR3nt: TGTGCCAGCAGTTTGAAGGGACACACCGGGGAGCTGTTTTTT
j_gene: TRBJ1-2; v_gene: TRBV28; d_gene: TRBD1; abundance: once; CDR3aa: CASSAQGTDGYTF; CDR3nt: TGTGCCAGCAGCGCTCAGGGGACAGATGGCTACACCTTC
j_gene: TRBJ2-1; v_gene: TRBV28; d_gene: TRBD2; abundance: -; CDR3aa: CASSSLGLAGVNEQFF; CDR3nt: TGTGCCAGCAGTTCCCTGGGACTAGCGGGAGTCAATGAGCAGTTCTTC
j_gene: TRBJ2-1; v_gene: TRBV28; d_gene: -; abundance: -; CDR3aa: CASSLVNEQFF; CDR3nt: TGTGCCAGCAGTTTAGTAAATGAGCAGTTCTTC
j_gene: TRBJ2-7; v_gene: TRBV13; d_gene: TRBD1; abundance: -; CDR3aa: CASSPSQGSYEQYF; CDR3nt: TGTGCCAGCAGCCCTTCACAGGGGTCCTACGAGCAGTACTTC
j_gene: TRBJ2-2; v_gene: TRBV28; d_gene: -; abundance: -; CDR3aa: CASSPSDRDGELFF; CDR3nt: TGTGCCAGCAGTCCCTCCGACCGGGACGGGGAGCTGTTTTTT
j_gene: TRBJ1-5; v_gene: TRBV19; d_gene: TRBD1; abundance: once; CDR3aa: CASSPIPGQGPLSNQPQHF; CDR3nt: TGTGCCAGTAGTCCAATCCCGGGACAGGGGCCGCTTAGCAATCAGCCCCAGCATTTT
j_gene: TRBJ2-7; v_gene: TRBV28; d_gene: -; abundance: -; CDR3aa: CASSLWGLPGYEQYF; CDR3nt: TGTGCCAGCAGTTTATGGGGCCTACCGGGGTACGAGCAGTACTTC
j_gene: TRBJ2-3; v_gene: TRBV7-8; d_gene: -; abundance: -; CDR3aa: CASSLAQSRGDTQYF; CDR3nt: TGTGCCAGCAGCTTAGCGCAGAGCCGGGGAGATACGCAGTATTTT
j_gene: TRBJ1-4; v_gene: TRBV30; d_gene: -; abundance: -; CDR3aa: CAWSQTLVGGREKLFF; CDR3nt: TGTGCCTGGAGTCAAACCCTCGTCGGAGGGAGGGAAAAACTGTTTTTT
j_gene: TRBJ1-6; v_gene: TRBV2; d_gene: -; abundance: -; CDR3aa: CASRDFRDRGSPLHF; CDR3nt: TGTGCCAGCAGAGATTTCCGAGACAGAGGCTCACCCCTCCACTTT
j_gene: TRBJ1-6; v_gene: TRBV3-1/TRBV3-2; d_gene: -; abundance: -; CDR3aa: CASSQGSNRNNSPLHF; CDR3nt: TGTGCCAGCAGCCAAGGTTCAAACAGAAATAATTCACCCCTCCACTTT
j_gene: TRBJ2-7; v_gene: TRBV6-6; d_gene: -; abundance: -; CDR3aa: CASSSFYEQYF; CDR3nt: TGTGCCAGCAGTTCCTTCTACGAGCAGTACTTC
j_gene: TRBJ2-2; v_gene: TRBV5-4; d_gene: TRBD2; abundance: -; CDR3aa: CASSLTSGSFGGELFF; CDR3nt: TGTGCCAGCAGCTTGACTAGCGGGAGTTTCGGCGGGGAGCTGTTTTTT